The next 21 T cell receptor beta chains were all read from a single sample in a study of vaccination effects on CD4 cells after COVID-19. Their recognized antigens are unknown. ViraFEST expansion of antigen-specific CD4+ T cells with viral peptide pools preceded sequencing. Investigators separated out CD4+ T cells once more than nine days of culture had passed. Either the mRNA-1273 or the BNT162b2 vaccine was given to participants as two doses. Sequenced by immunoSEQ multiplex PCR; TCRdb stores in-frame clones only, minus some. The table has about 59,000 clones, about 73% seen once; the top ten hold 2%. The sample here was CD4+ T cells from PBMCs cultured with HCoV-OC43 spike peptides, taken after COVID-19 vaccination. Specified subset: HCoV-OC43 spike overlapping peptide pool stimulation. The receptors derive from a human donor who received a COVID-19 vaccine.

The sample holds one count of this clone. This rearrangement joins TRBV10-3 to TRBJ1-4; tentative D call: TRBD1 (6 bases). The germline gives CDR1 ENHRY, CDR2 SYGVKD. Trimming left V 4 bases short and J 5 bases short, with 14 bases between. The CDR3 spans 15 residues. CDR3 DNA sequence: TGTGCCATCAGTGGATCCGGGACACCGAATGAAAAACTGTTTTTT. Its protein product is CAISGSGTPNEKLFF.

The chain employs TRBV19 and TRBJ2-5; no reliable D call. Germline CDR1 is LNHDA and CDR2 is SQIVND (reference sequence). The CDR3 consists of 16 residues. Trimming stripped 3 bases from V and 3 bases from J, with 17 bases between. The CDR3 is CASSISHGTVEETQYF. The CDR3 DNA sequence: TGTGCCAGTAGTATCTCCCACGGTACAGTAGAAGAGACCCAGTACTTC.

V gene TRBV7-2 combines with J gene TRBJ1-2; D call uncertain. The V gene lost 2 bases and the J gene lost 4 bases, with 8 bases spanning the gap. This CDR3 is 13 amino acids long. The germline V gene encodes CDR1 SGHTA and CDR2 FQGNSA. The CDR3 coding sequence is TGTGCCAGCAGCTTACCCAACTCCTATGGCTACACCTTC. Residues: CASSLPNSYGYTF.

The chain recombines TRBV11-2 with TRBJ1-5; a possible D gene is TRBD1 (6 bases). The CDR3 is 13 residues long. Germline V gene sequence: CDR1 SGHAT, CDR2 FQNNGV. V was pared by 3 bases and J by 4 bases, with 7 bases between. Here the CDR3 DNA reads TGTGCCAGCAGCTTGGACAGAAATCAGCCCCAGCATTTT. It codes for CASSLDRNQPQHF.

The CDR3 is CASSPDRFYEKLFF. As DNA, the CDR3 is TGCGCCAGCAGCCCGGACAGATTCTATGAAAAACTGTTTTTT. This chain links TRBV4-1 with TRBJ1-4, with a tentative D call TRBD1 (6 bases). The germline CDR1 and CDR2 sequences are MGHRA and YSYEKL. The CDR3 totals 14 residues. Between the trimmed V and J ends, which lost 4 bases and 6 bases, there was a span of 12 bases.

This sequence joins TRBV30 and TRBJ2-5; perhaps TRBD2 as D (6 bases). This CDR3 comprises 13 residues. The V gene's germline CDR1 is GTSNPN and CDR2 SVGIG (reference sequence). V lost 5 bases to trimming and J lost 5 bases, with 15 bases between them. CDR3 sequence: CAWGTLWGETQYF. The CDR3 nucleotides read TGTGCCTGGGGGACTCTATGGGGGGAGACCCAGTACTTC.

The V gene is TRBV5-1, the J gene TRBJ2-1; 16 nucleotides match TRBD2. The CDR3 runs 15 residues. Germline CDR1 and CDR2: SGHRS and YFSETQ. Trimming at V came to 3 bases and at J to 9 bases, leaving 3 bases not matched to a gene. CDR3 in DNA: TGCGCCAGCAGCTGGGGGACTAGCGGGGGGGCTGAGCAGTTCTTC. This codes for CASSWGTSGGAEQFF.

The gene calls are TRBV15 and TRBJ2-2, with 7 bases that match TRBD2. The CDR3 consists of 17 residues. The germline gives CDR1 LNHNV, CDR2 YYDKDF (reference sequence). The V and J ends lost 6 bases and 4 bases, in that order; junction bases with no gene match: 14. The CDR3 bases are TGTGCCACCAGTCCCCTGGGAGGGCGCGGGTTCACCGGGGAGCTGTTTTTT. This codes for CATSPLGGRGFTGELFF.

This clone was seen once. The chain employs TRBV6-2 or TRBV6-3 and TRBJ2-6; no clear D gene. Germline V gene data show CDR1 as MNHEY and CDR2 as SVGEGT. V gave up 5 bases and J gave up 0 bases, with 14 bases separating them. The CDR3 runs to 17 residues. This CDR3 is CASSHRQLHSGANVLTF. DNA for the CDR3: TGTGCCAGCAGTCATCGACAACTACACTCTGGGGCCAACGTCCTGACTTTC.

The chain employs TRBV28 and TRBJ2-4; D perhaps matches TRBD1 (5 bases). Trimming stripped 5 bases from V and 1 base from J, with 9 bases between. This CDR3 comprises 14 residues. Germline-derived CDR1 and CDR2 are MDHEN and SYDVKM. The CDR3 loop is CASSVQGAKNIQYF. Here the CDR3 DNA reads TGTGCCAGCAGTGTCCAGGGTGCCAAAAACATTCAGTACTTC.

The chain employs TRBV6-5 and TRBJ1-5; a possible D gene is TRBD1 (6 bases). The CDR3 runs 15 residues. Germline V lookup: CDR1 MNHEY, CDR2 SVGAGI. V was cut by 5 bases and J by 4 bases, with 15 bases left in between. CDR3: CASSNQGIGNQPQHF. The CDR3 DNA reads TGTGCCAGCAGTAACCAGGGGATCGGAAATCAGCCCCAGCATTTT.

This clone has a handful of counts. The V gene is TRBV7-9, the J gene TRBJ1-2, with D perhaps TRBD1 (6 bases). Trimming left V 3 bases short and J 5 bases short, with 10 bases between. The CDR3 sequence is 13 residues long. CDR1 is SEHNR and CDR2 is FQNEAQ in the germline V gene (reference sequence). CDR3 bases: TGTGCCAGCAGCTTGGACAGCTTTTATGGCTACACCTTC. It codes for CASSLDSFYGYTF.

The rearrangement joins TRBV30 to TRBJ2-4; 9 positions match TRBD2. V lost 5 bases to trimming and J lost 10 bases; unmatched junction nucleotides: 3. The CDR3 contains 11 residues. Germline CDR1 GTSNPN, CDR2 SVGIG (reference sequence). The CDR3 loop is CAWSAGGIQYF. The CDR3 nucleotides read TGTGCCTGGTCCGCGGGGGGGATTCAGTACTTC.

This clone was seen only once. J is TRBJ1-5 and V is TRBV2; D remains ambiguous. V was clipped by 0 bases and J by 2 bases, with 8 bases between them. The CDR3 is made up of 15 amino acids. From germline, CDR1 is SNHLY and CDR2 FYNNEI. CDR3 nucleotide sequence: TGTGCCAGCAGTGAAGCGGAGGTTGGCAATCAGCCCCAGCATTTT. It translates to CASSEAEVGNQPQHF.

In DNA, the CDR3 is TGTGCCAGCAGCGATACACCCGCGACAAGGGGCACGGATCAAAAACTGTTTTTT. Amino acids: CASSDTPATRGTDQKLFF. V gene TRBV2 combines with J gene TRBJ1-4, with D possibly matching TRBD1 (5 bases). Germline CDR1 reads SNHLY; CDR2 reads FYNNEI. V dropped 6 bases and J dropped 9 bases, with 29 bases sitting between them. CDR3 size: 18 residues.

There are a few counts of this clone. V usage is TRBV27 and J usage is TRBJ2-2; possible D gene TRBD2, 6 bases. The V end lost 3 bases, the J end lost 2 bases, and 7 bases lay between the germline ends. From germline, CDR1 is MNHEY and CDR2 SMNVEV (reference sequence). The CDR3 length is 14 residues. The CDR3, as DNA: TGTGCCAGCAGTTTGACTAGAAACACCGGGGAGCTGTTTTTT. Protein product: CASSLTRNTGELFF.

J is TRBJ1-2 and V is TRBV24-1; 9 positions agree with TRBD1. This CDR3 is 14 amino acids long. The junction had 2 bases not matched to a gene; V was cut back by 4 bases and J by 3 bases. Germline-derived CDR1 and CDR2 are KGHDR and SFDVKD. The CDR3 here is CATSEGQGDYGYTF. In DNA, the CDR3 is TGTGCCACCAGTGAGGGACAGGGTGACTATGGCTACACCTTC.

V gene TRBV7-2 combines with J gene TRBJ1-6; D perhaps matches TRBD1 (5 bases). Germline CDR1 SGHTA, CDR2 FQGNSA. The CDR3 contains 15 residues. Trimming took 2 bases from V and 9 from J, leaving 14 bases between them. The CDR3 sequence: CASSLLGDLGSPLHF. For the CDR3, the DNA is TGTGCCAGCAGCTTATTAGGGGATTTGGGTTCACCCCTCCACTTT.

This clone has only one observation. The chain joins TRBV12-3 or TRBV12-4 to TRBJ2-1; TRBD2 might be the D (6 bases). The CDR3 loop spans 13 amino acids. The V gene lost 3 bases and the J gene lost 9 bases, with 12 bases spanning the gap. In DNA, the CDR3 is TGTGCCAGCAGTTTGGGGGGAGTCACTGAGCAGTTCTTC. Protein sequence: CASSLGGVTEQFF.

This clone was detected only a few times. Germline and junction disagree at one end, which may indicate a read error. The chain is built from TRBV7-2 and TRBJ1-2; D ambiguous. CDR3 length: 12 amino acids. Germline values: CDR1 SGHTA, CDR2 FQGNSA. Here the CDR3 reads CASSLEVGSPLF. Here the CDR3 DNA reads TGTGCCAGCAGCTTAGAAGTGGGCAGTCCTTTATTT.

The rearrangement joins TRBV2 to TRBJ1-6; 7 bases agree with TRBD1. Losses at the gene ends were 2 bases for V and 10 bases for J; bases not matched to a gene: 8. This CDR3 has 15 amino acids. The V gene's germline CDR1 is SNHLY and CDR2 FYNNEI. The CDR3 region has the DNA TGTGCCAGCAGTGAAATGGAGGGGGCAAGGTCACCCCTCCACTTT. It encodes CASSEMEGARSPLHF.